These 17 T cell receptor beta chains originate from one sample sequenced in a study of early T cells in non-severe SARS-CoV-2 infection. TCRdb independently ran MiXCR on the 5' RACE reads; one entry per CDR3 protein. The sample comprises around 76,000 distinct CDR3 sequences, around 11% of which are singletons, and approximately 4.5% rests with the top ten. The sequenced sample consisted of whole blood. The receptors here all came from an adult who was a healthcare worker with PCR-confirmed SARS-CoV-2 infection or an uninfected control (not recorded which).

This clonotype was counted between two and nine times. This sequence joins TRBV5-4 and TRBJ2-3, with TRBD2 matching 7 bases. V dropped 2 bases and J dropped 8; count of bases not matched to a gene: 11. The CDR3 runs to 15 residues. Germline V lookup: CDR1 SGHNT, CDR2 YYREEE (reference sequence). CDR3 residues: CASSLVERGVLTQYF. The CDR3, as DNA: TGTGCCAGCAGCTTAGTCGAACGGGGGGTCCTTACGCAGTATTTT.

This clonotype turned up a few times. The chain is built from TRBV11-2 and TRBJ2-3; possibly TRBD1 for D (6 bases). Germline assignment: CDR1 SGHAT and CDR2 FQNNGV. The CDR3 has 16 residues. Trimming took off 5 bases at V and 2 bases at J, with 17 bases between the two ends. CDR3 bases: TGTGCCAGCAGCCTGGGGGCGGGTGGGCCCACAGATACGCAGTATTTT. It yields the protein CASSLGAGGPTDTQYF.

The J gene is TRBJ2-5, the V gene TRBV20-1; D not resolved. The V gene's germline CDR1 is DFQATT and CDR2 SNEGSKA (reference sequence). Between the trimmed V and J ends, which lost 0 bases and 2 bases, there was a span of 16 bases. This CDR3 comprises 16 residues. The CDR3 protein is CSARDLLRFKQETQYF. CDR3 coding DNA: TGCAGTGCTAGAGATCTTCTACGTTTTAAACAAGAGACCCAGTACTTC.

The rearrangement links TRBV13 to TRBJ2-7, with 8 bases identical to TRBD1. Trimming took 4 bases from V and 4 from J; bases not matched to a gene: 6. CDR1 and CDR2 (germline): PRHDT, FYEKMQ (reference sequence). This CDR3 contains 14 residues. CDR3 bases: TGTGCCAGCAGCTACCGGACAGGGAAATACGAGCAGTACTTC. Translation: CASSYRTGKYEQYF.

This clonotype showed up just a few times. The rearrangement links TRBV11-2 to TRBJ2-6; 8 bases map to TRBD1. V shed 3 bases, J shed 0 bases, and the junction held 13 bases outside the gene matches. Germline values: CDR1 SGHAT, CDR2 FQNNGV. This CDR3 contains 20 residues. The CDR3 protein is CASSFTGQVLLYSGANVLTF. The CDR3, as DNA: TGTGCCAGCAGCTTCACGGGACAGGTTCTTCTTTACTCTGGGGCCAACGTCCTGACTTTC.

The chain employs TRBV12-3 or TRBV12-4 and TRBJ1-1; tentatively, D is TRBD1 (5 bases). The CDR3 totals 15 residues. V lost 6 bases to trimming and J lost 1 base, with 15 bases between them. The CDR3: CASSPHGDGNTEAFF. The CDR3 DNA reads TGTGCCAGCAGCCCCCACGGGGACGGGAACACTGAAGCTTTCTTT.

The chain couples TRBV29-1 to TRBJ2-2; 8 bases are a match to TRBD1. Germline trimming cut 1 base from V and 4 bases from J; bases unmatched to any gene: 2. Germline V lookup: CDR1 SQVTM, CDR2 ANQGSEA. This CDR3 has 14 residues. For the CDR3, the DNA is TGCAGCGTTGAAGGGACAGGGTCCACCGGGGAGCTGTTTTTT. It translates to CSVEGTGSTGELFF.

This clonotype was counted between two and nine times. This chain uses TRBV7-3 with TRBJ2-1, with TRBD2 identical over 9 bases. V trimming: 2 bases; J trimming: 2 bases; junction bases outside the gene matches: 13. Germline V gene data show CDR1 as SGHTA and CDR2 as FQGTGA. The CDR3 sequence is 19 residues long. The CDR3 sequence is CASSLGFAERGVAYNEQFF. DNA of the CDR3: TGTGCCAGCAGCTTAGGTTTCGCGGAGCGGGGGGTCGCCTACAATGAGCAGTTCTTC.

The table lists this clonotype with many counts. The chain recombines TRBV7-6 with TRBJ2-1, with 7 nucleotides matching TRBD1. The CDR3 totals 13 residues. V lost 5 bases to trimming and J lost 10 bases; unmatched junction nucleotides: 8. Germline CDR1 reads SGHVS; CDR2 reads FNYEAQ. DNA for the CDR3: TGTGCCAGCAGCCTGAGACAGGGAGTGGAGCAGTTCTTC. It is translated as CASSLRQGVEQFF.

This clonotype was seen only a few times. CDR3 amino acids: CSADKDGNSPLHF. The CDR3 nucleotides are TGCAGTGCTGACAAAGACGGTAATTCACCCCTCCACTTT. The chain joins TRBV20-1 to TRBJ1-6, with D unresolved. The V end lost 5 bases, the J end lost 6 bases, and 11 bases lay between the germline ends. CDR3 length: 13 residues. Looked up from germline, CDR1 is DFQATT and CDR2 is SNEGSKA (reference sequence).

The V and J genes are TRBV4-3 and TRBJ2-6, with 7 bases fitting TRBD1. Trimming took 3 bases from V and 1 from J; bases not matched to a gene: 3. The CDR3 length is 16 residues. CDR1 is LGHNA, CDR2 YSLEER, per germline. In nucleotides, the CDR3 is TGCGCCAGCAGCCAGGAGACAGGGTCTGGGGCCAACGTCCTGACTTTC. Protein product: CASSQETGSGANVLTF.

This clonotype was seen at least ten times. This CDR3 is CSARGNGQGETQYF. The CDR3 nucleotides are TGCAGTGCTAGGGGAAACGGACAGGGCGAGACCCAGTACTTC. V and J are TRBV20-1 and TRBJ2-5, with 8 bases aligning to TRBD1. The V and J ends lost 3 bases and 5 bases, in that order; junction bases with no gene match: 8. The CDR3 extends over 14 amino acids. From germline, CDR1 is DFQATT and CDR2 SNEGSKA (reference sequence).

The rearrangement joins TRBV11-3 to TRBJ2-2; D remains unclear. Germline lookup yields CDR1 SGHNT and CDR2 YENEEA. This CDR3 comprises 14 residues. V lost 6 bases, J lost 0 bases, and 8 bases lay in between. The CDR3 DNA follows: TGTGCCAGCAGTCGGAGCGCGAACACCGGGGAGCTGTTTTTT. This sequence encodes CASSRSANTGELFF.

This clonotype was recorded many times. The genes are TRBV12-2 and TRBJ1-2; the table calls TRBD1, which could not be checked here. TRBV12-2 is classified as a pseudogene. The CDR3 is made up of 17 amino acids. The CDR3 loop reads CASRLGGTGTSNYGYTF. In nucleotides, the CDR3 is TGTGCAAGTCGCTTAGGTGGGACAGGGACTTCTAACTATGGCTACACCTTC.

This clonotype was recorded at least ten times. The chain carries TRBV6-2 or TRBV6-3 and TRBJ1-5; possible D gene TRBD1, 6 bases. The germline CDR1 and CDR2 sequences are MNHEY and SVGEGT. Between the trimmed V and J ends, which lost 5 bases and 3 bases, there was a span of 14 bases. The CDR3 is made up of 15 amino acids. The chain's CDR3 is CASSRLGGVNQPQHF. The CDR3 DNA follows: TGTGCCAGCAGTCGCCTAGGGGGTGTCAATCAGCCCCAGCATTTT.

The sample holds many counts of this clonotype. The rearrangement joins TRBV9 to TRBJ1-1, with D unclear. V was cut by 3 bases and J by 3 bases, with 9 bases left in between. CDR1 is SGDLS and CDR2 is YYNGEE in the germline V gene. CDR3 size: 13 residues. The DNA for the CDR3 is TGTGCCAGCAGCGCAACATCAGACACTGAAGCTTTCTTT. Translating it yields CASSATSDTEAFF.

The table lists this clonotype with a few counts. J is TRBJ2-3 and V is TRBV6-1, with D tentatively TRBD2 (6 bases). Germline V gene lookup returns CDR1 MNHNS and CDR2 SASEGT. This CDR3 is 14 amino acids long. V gave up 7 bases and J gave up 3 bases, with 14 bases separating them. For the CDR3, the DNA is TGTGCCAGCACGGACTACCCCCTTACAGATACGCAGTATTTT. Translating it yields CASTDYPLTDTQYF.